The following is a T cell receptor (beta chain) sequence with its context. The antigen is undetermined. The data originate from a study of cytomegalovirus exposure and HLA in healthy donors. Study information: A previous analysis identified approximately 110 million unique TCR beta sequences derived from around 180 million T cells. Study findings and constraints: Likely technical artifact: a cluster of highly shared sequence variants. Researchers catalogued some 160 TCR beta chains as cytomegalovirus-associated.

The PCR ran on 60 Vbeta and 13 Jbeta primers. The table came from immunoSEQ multiplex PCR; TCRdb's copy has only in-frame clones and leaves some out. The sample holds approximately 100,000 clones; about three quarters are singletons and the top ten take over 1.1%. The CDR3 is 17 amino acids. The germline gives CDR1 MDHEN, CDR2 SYDVKM. V was shortened by 7 bases and J by 0 bases, with 21 bases between the two germline ends. This receptor was taken from a man in his forties or fifties in good health and CMV-seronegative. V and J are TRBV28 and TRBJ1-2, with a weak D call TRBD1 (5 bases). Sequencing was carried out using PBMCs. This CDR3 reads CASNHNRPTPSNYGYTF. CDR3 in DNA: TGTGCCAGCAATCATAACAGGCCAACCCCCTCTAACTATGGCTACACCTTC.